This passage covers 5 T cell receptor beta chains from one sample sequenced in a study of blood T cell repertoires in COVID-19. Here immunoSEQ multiplex PCR was the method, and the copy in TCRdb shows in-frame clones only, minus some. The sample has 100,000 or so clones, roughly 84% seen once; the top ten hold around 2%. The sequencing sample was made of peripheral blood. Receptors originate from a man aged 65-85 years with active or convalescent COVID-19.

The chain uses TRBV7-6 and TRBJ2-5; 9 bases are shared with TRBD1. The CDR3 is 15 residues long. From germline, CDR1 is SGHVS and CDR2 FNYEAQ. The ends lost 1 base at V and 5 bases at J; junction bases unmatched: 5. CDR3 in amino acids: CASSLVSTGGETQYF. DNA for the CDR3: TGTGCCAGCAGCTTAGTATCGACAGGGGGGGAGACCCAGTACTTC.

CDR3 residues: CASSDRTGPNTEAFF. Here the CDR3 DNA reads TGCGCCAGCAGCGACCGGACAGGCCCCAACACTGAAGCTTTCTTT. The J gene is TRBJ1-1, the V gene TRBV5-1, with 7 bases identical to TRBD1. The CDR3 extends over 15 amino acids. Germline CDR1 is SGHRS and CDR2 is YFSETQ. Trimming at V came to 4 bases and at J to 2 bases, leaving 8 bases not matched to a gene.

This clone has a single count. The rearrangement joins TRBV3-1 (or the pseudogene TRBV3-2) to TRBJ1-5; D remains unclear. The germline V gene has CDR1 LGHDT and CDR2 YNNKEL (reference sequence). This CDR3 contains 13 residues. Trimming took 8 bases from V and 2 from J, leaving 10 bases between them. The CDR3 spells CASSYEGNQPQHF. The CDR3 nucleotides read TGTGCCAGCTCCTATGAAGGCAATCAGCCCCAGCATTTT.

The chain joins TRBV6-1 to TRBJ1-2; 8 bases map to TRBD1. CDR1 is MNHNS and CDR2 is SASEGT in the germline V gene. The CDR3 sequence is 15 residues long. The V segment lost 2 bases and the J segment 5 bases; nucleotides outside the gene matches: 7. The CDR3 sequence is CASSEPGQGGYGYTF. CDR3 coding DNA: TGTGCCAGCAGTGAACCCGGACAGGGAGGATATGGCTACACCTTC.

This clone was seen a handful of times. This sequence joins TRBV10-3 and TRBJ1-4; 9 bases agree with TRBD1. Unmatched junction bases numbered 4, after V lost 10 bases and J lost 7 bases. Germline V gives CDR1 ENHRY, CDR2 SYGVKD. The CDR3 is 12 amino acids. The CDR3 loop reads CATRQGGEKLFF. The CDR3 bases are TGTGCCACCCGACAGGGGGGTGAAAAACTGTTTTTT.